The 5 T cell receptor beta chains below all came from one sample that was sequenced in a study of cytomegalovirus exposure and HLA in healthy donors. The PCR ran on 60 Vbeta and 13 Jbeta primers. Sequencing was performed with immunoSEQ multiplex PCR; in TCRdb, only in-frame clones are kept and a portion is missing. The sample lists about 190,000 clones; 75% to 90% were seen once. Sequences were obtained from PBMCs. These receptor sequences come from a woman aged 18-29 years in good health and CMV-seronegative.

This rearrangement joins TRBV30 to TRBJ1-3; D is ambiguous. The CDR3 contains 14 residues. V shed 2 bases and J shed 0 bases, with 8 bases lying between them. Germline V gives CDR1 GTSNPN, CDR2 SVGIG (reference sequence). Here the CDR3 reads CAWSTGSSGNTIYF. The DNA of the CDR3 is TGTGCCTGGAGTACGGGGAGCTCTGGAAACACCATATATTTT.

On this clone itself: At the DNA level, this CDR3 is encoded by other sequences in the same sample as well. The chain couples TRBV7-9 to TRBJ2-1, with D possibly matching TRBD2 (7 bases). Per germline, CDR1 SEHNR and CDR2 FQNEAQ (reference sequence). V dropped 5 bases and J dropped 9 bases, with 11 bases sitting between them. The CDR3 length is 12 residues. CDR3 in DNA: TGTGCCAGCAGCCGCGGGGGCGGTGAGCAGTTCTTC. The encoded protein is CASSRGGGEQFF. Using reference TRBV7-9 and TRBJ2-1 for the parts outside the CDR3, the full variable domain is DTGVSQNPRHKITKRGQNVTFRCDPISEHNRLYWYRQTLGQGPEFLTYFQNEAQLEKSRLLSDRFSAERPKGSFSTLEIQRTEQGDSAMYLCASSRGGGEQFFGPGTRLTVL.

The rearrangement links TRBV4-2 to TRBJ1-6; D call uncertain. Germline CDR1 LGHNA, CDR2 YNFKEQ. V was trimmed by 2 bases and J by 4 bases, leaving 9 bases between them. The CDR3 extends over 15 amino acids. The CDR3 reads CASSQYEVYNSPLHF. The CDR3 DNA sequence: TGTGCCAGCAGCCAATACGAGGTTTATAATTCACCCCTCCACTTT.

This chain connects TRBV6-5 to TRBJ2-1; 8 bases fit TRBD2. With 7 bases clipped from V and 9 bases from J, the junction kept 11 bases outside the gene matches. Germline V gene sequence: CDR1 MNHEY, CDR2 SVGAGI. The CDR3 has 14 residues. The CDR3 DNA follows: TGTGCCAGCATTAACGGGGGGGAACAGAGTGAGCAGTTCTTC. Amino acid sequence: CASINGGEQSEQFF.

The rearrangement joins TRBV5-1 to TRBJ2-5; 9 nucleotides align to TRBD1. CDR3 length: 15 residues. V lost 6 bases, J lost 5 bases, and 11 bases stayed unmatched. In germline, CDR1 is SGHRS, CDR2 YFSETQ. The CDR3 loop reads CASTRGTGIGETQYF. CDR3 coding DNA: TGCGCCAGCACCCGGGGGACAGGGATTGGGGAGACCCAGTACTTC.